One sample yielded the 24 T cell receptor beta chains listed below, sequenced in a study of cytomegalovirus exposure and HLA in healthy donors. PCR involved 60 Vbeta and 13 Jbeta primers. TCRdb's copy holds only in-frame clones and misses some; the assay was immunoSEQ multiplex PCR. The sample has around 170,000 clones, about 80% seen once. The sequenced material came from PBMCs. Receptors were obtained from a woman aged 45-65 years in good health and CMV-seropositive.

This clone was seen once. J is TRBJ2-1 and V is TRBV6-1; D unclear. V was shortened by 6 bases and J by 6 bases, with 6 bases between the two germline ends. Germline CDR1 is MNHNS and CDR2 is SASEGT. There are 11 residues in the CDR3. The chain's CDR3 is CASSQANEQFF. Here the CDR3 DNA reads TGTGCCAGCAGCCAAGCCAATGAGCAGTTCTTC.

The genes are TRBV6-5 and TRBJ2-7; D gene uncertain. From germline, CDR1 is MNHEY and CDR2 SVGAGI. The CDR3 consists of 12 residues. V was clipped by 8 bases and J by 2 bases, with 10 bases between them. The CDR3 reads CASWSRTYEQYF. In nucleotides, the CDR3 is TGTGCCAGCTGGAGCAGAACCTACGAGCAGTACTTC.

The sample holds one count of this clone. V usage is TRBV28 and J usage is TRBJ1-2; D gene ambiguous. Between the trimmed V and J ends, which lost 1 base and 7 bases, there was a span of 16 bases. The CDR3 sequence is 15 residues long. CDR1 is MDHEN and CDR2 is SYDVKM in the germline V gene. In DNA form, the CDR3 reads TGTGCCAGCAGTTTATACCGAATGAGCGAATTTGGCTACACCTTC. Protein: CASSLYRMSEFGYTF.

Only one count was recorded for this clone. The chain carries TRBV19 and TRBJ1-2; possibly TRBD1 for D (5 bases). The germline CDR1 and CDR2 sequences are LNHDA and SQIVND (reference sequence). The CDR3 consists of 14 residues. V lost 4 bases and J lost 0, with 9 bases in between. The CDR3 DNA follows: TGTGCCAGTAGTAGGGGGGGGACTAACTATGGCTACACCTTC. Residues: CASSRGGTNYGYTF.

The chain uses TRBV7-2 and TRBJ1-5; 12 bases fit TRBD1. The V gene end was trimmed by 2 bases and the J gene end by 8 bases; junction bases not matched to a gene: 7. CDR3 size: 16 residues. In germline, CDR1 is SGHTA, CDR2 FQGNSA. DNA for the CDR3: TGTGCCAGCAGCTTATCCGGGACAGGGGGCTTTGAGCCCCAGCATTTT. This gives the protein CASSLSGTGGFEPQHF.

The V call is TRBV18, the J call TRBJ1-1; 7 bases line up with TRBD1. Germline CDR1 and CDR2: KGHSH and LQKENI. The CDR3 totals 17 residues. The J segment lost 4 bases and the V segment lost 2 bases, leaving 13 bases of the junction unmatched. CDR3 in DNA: TGTGCCAGCTCACCAAGTCGACAGGGTGGGGTGCGCACTGAAGCTTTCTTT. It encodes CASSPSRQGGVRTEAFF.

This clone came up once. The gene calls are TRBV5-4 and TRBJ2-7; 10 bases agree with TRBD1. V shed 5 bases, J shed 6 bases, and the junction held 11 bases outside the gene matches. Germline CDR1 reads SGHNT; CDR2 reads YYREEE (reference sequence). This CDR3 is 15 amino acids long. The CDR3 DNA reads TGTGCCAGCAGGGGGGGGACAGGGGCAGTAGGCGAGCAGTACTTC. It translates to CASRGGTGAVGEQYF.

CDR3: CASSLVLGGAYGYTF. CDR3 nucleotides: TGTGCCAGCAGCTTAGTTCTGGGGGGGGCCTATGGCTACACCTTC. The rearrangement joins TRBV7-6 to TRBJ1-2; possible D gene TRBD1, 6 bases. V shed 1 base and J shed 4 bases, with 13 bases lying between them. Germline assignment: CDR1 SGHVS and CDR2 FNYEAQ. The CDR3 runs to 15 residues.

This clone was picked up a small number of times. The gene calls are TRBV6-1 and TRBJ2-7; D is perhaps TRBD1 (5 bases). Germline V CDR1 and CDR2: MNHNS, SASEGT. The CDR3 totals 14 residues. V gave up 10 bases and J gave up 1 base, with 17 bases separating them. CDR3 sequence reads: CATQNRKLSYEQYF. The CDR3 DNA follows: TGTGCCACCCAAAACAGGAAGCTTTCCTACGAGCAGTACTTC.

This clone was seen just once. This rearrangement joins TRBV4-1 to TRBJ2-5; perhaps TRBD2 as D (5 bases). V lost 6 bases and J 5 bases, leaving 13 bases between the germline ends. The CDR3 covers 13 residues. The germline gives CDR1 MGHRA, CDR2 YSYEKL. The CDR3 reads CASSPTSGETQYF. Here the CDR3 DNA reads TGCGCCAGCAGTCCCACTTCGGGGGAGACCCAGTACTTC.

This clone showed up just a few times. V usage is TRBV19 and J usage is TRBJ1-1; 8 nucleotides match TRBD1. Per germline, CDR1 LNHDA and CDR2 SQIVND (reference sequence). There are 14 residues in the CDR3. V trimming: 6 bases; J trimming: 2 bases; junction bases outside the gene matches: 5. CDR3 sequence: CASRDRGSNTEAFF. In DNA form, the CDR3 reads TGTGCCAGTAGAGACAGGGGATCTAACACTGAAGCTTTCTTT.

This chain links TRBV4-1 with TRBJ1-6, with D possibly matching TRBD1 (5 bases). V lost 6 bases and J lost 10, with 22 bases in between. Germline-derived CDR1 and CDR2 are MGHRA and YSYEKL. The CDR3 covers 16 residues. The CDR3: CASRGQGGLLSSPLHF. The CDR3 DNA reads TGCGCCAGCAGAGGCCAGGGTGGCTTATTAAGCTCACCCCTCCACTTT.

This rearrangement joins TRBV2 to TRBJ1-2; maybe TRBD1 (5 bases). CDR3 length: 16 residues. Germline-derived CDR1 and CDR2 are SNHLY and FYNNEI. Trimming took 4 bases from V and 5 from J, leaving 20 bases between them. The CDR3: CASSGGGAPVNYGYTF. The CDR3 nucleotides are TGTGCCAGCAGTGGGGGAGGGGCCCCTGTGAATTATGGCTACACCTTC.

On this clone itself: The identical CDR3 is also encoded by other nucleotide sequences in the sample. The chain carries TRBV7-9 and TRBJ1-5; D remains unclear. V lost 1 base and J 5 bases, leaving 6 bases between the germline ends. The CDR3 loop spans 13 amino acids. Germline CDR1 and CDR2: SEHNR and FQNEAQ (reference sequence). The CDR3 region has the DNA TGTGCCAGCAGCTTAGGAGGTGATCAGCCCCAGCATTTT. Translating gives CASSLGGDQPQHF.

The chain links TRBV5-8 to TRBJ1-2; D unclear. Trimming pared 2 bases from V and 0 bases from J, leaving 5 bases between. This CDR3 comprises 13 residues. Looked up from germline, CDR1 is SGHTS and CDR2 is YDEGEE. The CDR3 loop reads CASSLQTNYGYTF. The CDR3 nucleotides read TGTGCCAGCAGCTTACAAACTAACTATGGCTACACCTTC.

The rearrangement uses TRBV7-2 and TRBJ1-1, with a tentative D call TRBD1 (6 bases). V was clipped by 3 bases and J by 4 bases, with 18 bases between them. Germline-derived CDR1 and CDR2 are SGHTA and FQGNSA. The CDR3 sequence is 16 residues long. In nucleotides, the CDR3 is TGTGCCAGCAGCTTCTGGGGCAGGGGAGTGGCCACTGAAGCTTTCTTT. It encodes CASSFWGRGVATEAFF. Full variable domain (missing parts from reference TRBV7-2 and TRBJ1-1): GAGVSQSPSNKVTEKGKDVELRCDPISGHTALYWYRQSLGQGLEFLIYFQGNSAPDKSGLPSDRFSAERTGGSVSTLTIQRTQQEDSAVYLCASSFWGRGVATEAFFGQGTRLTVV.

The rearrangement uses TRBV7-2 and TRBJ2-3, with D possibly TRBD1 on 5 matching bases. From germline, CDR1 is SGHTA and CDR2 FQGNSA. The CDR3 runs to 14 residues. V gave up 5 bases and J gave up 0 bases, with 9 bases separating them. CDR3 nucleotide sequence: TGTGCCAGCAGCACTGGACATAGCACAGATACGCAGTATTTT. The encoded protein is CASSTGHSTDTQYF.

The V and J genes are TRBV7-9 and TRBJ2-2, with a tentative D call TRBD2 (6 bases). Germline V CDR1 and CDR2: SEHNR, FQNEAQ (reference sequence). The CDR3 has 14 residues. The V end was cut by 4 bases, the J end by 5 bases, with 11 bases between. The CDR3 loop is CASSSGGTTGELFF. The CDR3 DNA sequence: TGTGCCAGCAGCTCCGGGGGTACTACCGGGGAGCTGTTTTTT.

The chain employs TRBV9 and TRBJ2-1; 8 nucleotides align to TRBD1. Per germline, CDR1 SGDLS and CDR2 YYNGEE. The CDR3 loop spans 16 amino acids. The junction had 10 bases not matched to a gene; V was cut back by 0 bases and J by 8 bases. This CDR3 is CASSVGGRGRFYEQFF. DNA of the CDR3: TGTGCCAGCAGCGTAGGTGGCAGGGGGCGCTTTTATGAGCAGTTCTTC. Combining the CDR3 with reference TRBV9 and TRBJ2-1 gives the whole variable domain DSGVTQTPKHLITATGQRVTLRCSPRSGDLSVYWYQQSLDQGLQFLIQYYNGEERAKGNILERFSAQQFPDLHSELNLSSLELGDSALYFCASSVGGRGRFYEQFFGPGTRLTVL.

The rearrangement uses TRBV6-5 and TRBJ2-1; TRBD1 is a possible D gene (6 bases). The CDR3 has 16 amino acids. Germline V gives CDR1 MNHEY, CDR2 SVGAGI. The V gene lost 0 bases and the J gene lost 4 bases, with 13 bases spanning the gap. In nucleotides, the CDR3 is TGTGCCAGCAGTTACTCACGGCAGGGGTATTACAATGAGCAGTTCTTC. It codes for CASSYSRQGYYNEQFF.

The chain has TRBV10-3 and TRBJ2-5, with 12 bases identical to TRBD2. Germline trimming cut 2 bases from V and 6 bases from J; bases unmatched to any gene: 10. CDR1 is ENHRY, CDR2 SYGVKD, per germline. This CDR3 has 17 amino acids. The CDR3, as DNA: TGTGCCATCAGTGAGACTAGCGGGGGGACATTAGGACAGACCCAGTACTTC. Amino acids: CAISETSGGTLGQTQYF.

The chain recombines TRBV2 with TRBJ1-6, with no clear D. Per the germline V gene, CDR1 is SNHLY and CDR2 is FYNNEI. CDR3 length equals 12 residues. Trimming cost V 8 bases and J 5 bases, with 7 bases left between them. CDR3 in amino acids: CASSRDNSPLHF. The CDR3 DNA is TGTGCCAGCTCGCGGGATAATTCACCCCTCCACTTT.

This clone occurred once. Here the CDR3 reads CASSPPGGGTEAFF. The CDR3 region has the DNA TGCGCCAGCAGCCCACCGGGAGGGGGGACTGAAGCTTTCTTT. The V call is TRBV5-1, the J call TRBJ1-1; D perhaps matches TRBD1 (6 bases). Trimming removed 4 bases from V and 5 bases from J, with 15 bases in between. The CDR3 is 14 residues long. The V gene's germline CDR1 is SGHRS and CDR2 YFSETQ.

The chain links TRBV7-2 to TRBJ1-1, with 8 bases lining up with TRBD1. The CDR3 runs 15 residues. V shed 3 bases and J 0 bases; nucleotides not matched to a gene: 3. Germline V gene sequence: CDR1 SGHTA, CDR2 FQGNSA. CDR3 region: CASSLQGAMNTEAFF. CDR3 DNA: TGTGCCAGCAGCTTGCAGGGGGCTATGAACACTGAAGCTTTCTTT.